This TCR beta chain was sequenced for a study of blood T cell repertoires in COVID-19. On the study more broadly: Researchers got acute and convalescent COVID-19 samples from the United States, Italy and Spain. Sources were T cells, B-cell-depleted T cells, or PBMCs; the material itself was cDNA or gDNA.

The CDR3 sequence is 14 residues long. Trimming cost V 5 bases and J 6 bases, with 17 bases left between them. Germline V CDR1 and CDR2: MNHNS, SASEGT. The table came from immunoSEQ multiplex PCR; TCRdb's copy has only in-frame clones and leaves some out. This table has tens of thousands of clones, 80% appearing once. Specimen: peripheral blood. The genes are TRBV6-1 and TRBJ2-7; perhaps TRBD1 as D (5 bases). This TCR was recovered from a woman in her 70s with acute or convalescent COVID-19. Written as DNA, the CDR3 is TGTGCCAGCAGTAACACAGGAGTGGTAGGCGAGCAGTACTTC. As protein: CASSNTGVVGEQYF.